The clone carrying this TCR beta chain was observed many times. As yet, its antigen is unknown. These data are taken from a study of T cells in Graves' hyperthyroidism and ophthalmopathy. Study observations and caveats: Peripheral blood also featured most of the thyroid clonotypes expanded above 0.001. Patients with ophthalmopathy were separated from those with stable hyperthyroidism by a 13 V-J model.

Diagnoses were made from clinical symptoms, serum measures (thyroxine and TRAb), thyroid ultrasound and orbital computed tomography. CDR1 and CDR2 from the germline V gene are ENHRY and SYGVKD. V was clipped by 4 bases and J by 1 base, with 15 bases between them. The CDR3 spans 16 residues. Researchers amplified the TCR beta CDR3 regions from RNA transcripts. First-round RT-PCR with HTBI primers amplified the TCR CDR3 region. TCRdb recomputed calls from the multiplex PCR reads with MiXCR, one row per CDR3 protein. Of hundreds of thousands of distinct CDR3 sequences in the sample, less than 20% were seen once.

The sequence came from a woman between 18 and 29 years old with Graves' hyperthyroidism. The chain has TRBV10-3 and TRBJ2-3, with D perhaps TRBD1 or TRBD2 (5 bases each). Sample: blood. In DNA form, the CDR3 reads TGTGCCATCAGTGCAGCGGACACGGGTCGCACAGATACGCAGTATTTT. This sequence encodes CAISAADTGRTDTQYF.